This T cell receptor (beta chain) is drawn from a study of neurological immune-mediated disorders. The study, taken as a whole, reports: HTLV-1-associated myelopathy led in TCR clonal expansion, while multiple sclerosis ranked lowest, below healthy controls. Because no CDR3 amino acid sequences were shared across subjects by expanded clones, private repertoires were suggested in all groups.

Libraries from sorted cells each used roughly 1 million CD4+ or CD8+ T cells. The cDNA came from 5'RACE, which used 10-nucleotide random UMIs. MiXCR was run by TCRdb on the 5' RACE reads, yielding one entry per CDR3 protein. The data hold about 41,000 distinct CDR3 sequences, with approximately 15% observed a single time. CDR1 and CDR2 from the germline V gene are SGHRS and YFSETQ. This CDR3 is built from 15 residues. Unmatched junction bases numbered 5, after V lost 4 bases and J lost 5 bases. In regard to this clonotype: What it recognizes is unknown.

Material: CD4+ T cells from blood. This rearrangement joins TRBV5-1 to TRBJ2-7; 14 bases fit TRBD2. The clonotype comes from an older woman with HTLV-1-associated myelopathy (HAM/TSP). CDR3 DNA: TGCGCCAGCAGCGGGGGACTAGCGGGAGCCGACGAGCAGTACTTC. Amino acid sequence: CASSGGLAGADEQYF.